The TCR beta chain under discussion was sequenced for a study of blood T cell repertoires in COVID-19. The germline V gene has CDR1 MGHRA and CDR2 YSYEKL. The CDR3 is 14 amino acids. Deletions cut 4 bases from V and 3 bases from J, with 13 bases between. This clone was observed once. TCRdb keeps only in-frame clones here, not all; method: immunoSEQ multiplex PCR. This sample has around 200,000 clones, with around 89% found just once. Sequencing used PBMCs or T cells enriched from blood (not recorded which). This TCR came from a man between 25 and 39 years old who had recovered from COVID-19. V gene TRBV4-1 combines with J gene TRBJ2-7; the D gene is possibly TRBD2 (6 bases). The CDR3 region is CASSPGTYSYEQYF. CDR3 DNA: TGCGCCAGCAGCCCCGGGACTTATAGCTACGAGCAGTACTTC.